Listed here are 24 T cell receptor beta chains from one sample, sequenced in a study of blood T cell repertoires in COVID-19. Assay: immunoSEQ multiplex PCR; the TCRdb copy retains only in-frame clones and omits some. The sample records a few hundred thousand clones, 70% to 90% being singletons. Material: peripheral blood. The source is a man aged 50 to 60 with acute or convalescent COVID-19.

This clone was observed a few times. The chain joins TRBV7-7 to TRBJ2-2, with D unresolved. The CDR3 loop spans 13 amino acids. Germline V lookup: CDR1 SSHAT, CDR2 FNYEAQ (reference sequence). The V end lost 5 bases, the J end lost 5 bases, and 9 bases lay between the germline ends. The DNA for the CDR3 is TGTGCCAGCAGCAGCTCCAAGACCGGGGAGCTGTTTTTT. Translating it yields CASSSSKTGELFF. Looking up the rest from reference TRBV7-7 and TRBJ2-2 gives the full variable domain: GAGVSQSPRYKVTKRGQDVTLRCDPISSHATLYWYQQALGQGPEFLTYFNYEAQPDKSGLPSDRFSAERPEGSISTLTIQRTEQRDSAMYRCASSSSKTGELFFGEGSRLTVL.

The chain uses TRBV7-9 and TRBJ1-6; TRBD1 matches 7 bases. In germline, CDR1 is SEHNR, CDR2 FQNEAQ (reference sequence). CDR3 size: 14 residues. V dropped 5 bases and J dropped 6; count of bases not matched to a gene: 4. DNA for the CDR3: TGTGCCAGCAGCACCGGGACAGCTAATTCACCCCTCCACTTT. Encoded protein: CASSTGTANSPLHF.

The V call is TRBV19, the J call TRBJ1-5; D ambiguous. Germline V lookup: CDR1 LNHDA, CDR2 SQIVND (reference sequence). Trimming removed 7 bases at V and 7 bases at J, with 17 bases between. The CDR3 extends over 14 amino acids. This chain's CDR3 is CASTPQSGQQPQHF. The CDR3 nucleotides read TGTGCCAGTACCCCCCAAAGTGGGCAACAGCCCCAGCATTTT.

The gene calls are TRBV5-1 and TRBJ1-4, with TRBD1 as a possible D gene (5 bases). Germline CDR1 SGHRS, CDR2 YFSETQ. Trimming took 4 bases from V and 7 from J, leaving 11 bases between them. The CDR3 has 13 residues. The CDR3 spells CASSPDIGEKLFF. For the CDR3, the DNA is TGCGCCAGCAGCCCGGACATCGGTGAAAAACTGTTTTTT.

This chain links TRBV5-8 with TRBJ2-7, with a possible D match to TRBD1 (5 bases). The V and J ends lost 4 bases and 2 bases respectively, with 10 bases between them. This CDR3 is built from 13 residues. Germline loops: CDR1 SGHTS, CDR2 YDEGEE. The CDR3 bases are TGTGCCAGCAGCCGTGGACACCCCTACGAGCAGTACTTC. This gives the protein CASSRGHPYEQYF. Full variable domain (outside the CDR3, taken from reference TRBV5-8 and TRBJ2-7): EAGVTQSPTHLIKTRGQQATLRCSPISGHTSVYWYQQALGLGLQFLLWYDEGEERNRGNFPPRFSGRQFPNYSSELNVNALELEDSALYLCASSRGHPYEQYFGPGTRLTVT.

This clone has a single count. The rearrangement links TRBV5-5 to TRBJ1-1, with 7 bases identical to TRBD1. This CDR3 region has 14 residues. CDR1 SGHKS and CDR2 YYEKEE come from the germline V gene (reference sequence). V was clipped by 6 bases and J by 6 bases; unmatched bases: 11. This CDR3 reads CASNLQGISSEAFF. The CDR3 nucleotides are TGTGCCAGCAACTTACAGGGGATAAGTTCTGAAGCTTTCTTT.

As DNA, the CDR3 is TGTGCCAGCAGCACCTTATTAGGGGCGGCACAGCATTTT. Translation gives CASSTLLGAAQHF. The gene calls are TRBV7-9 and TRBJ1-5; the D gene is possibly TRBD1 (5 bases). The CDR3 runs to 13 residues. Trimming took off 5 bases at V and 13 bases at J, with 18 bases between the two ends. Germline loops: CDR1 SEHNR, CDR2 FQNEAQ (reference sequence).

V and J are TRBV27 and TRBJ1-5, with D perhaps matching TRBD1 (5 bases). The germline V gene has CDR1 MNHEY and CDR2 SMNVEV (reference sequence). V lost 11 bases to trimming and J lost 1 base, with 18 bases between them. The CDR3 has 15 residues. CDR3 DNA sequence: TGTGCCGCTTCCCCCCAGGGAAAAAGCAATCAGCCCCAGCATTTT. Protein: CAASPQGKSNQPQHF.

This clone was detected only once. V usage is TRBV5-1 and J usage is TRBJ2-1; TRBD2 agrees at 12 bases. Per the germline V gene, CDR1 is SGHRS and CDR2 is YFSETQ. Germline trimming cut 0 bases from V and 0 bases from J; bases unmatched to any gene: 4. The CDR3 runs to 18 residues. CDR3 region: CASSLGTSGASSYNEQFF. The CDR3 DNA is TGCGCCAGCAGCTTGGGGACTAGCGGGGCCAGCTCCTACAATGAGCAGTTCTTC.

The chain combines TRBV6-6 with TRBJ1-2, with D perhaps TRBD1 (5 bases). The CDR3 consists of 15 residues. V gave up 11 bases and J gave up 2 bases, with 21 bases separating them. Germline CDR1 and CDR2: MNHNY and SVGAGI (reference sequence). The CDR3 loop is CAAGTRPTDNYGYTF. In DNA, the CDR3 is TGTGCCGCGGGGACCCGCCCGACGGACAACTATGGCTACACCTTC.

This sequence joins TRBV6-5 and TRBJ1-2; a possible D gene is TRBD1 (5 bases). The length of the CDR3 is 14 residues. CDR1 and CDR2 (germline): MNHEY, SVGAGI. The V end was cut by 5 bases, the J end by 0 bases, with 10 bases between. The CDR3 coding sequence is TGTGCCAGCAGTCACGACAGCCCTAACTATGGCTACACCTTC. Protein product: CASSHDSPNYGYTF.

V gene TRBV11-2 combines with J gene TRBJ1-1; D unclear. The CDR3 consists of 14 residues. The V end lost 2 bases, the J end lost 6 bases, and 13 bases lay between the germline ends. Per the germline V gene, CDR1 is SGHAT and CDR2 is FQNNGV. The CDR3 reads CASSLSYSNSEAFF. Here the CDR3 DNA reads TGTGCCAGCAGCTTAAGTTACAGCAACTCTGAAGCTTTCTTT.

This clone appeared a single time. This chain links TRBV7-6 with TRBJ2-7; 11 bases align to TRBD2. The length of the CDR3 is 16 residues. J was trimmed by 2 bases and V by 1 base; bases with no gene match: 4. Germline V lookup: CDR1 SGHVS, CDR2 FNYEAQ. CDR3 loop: CASSLVGSGGAYEQYF. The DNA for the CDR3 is TGTGCCAGCAGCTTAGTAGGTAGCGGGGGGGCCTACGAGCAGTACTTC.

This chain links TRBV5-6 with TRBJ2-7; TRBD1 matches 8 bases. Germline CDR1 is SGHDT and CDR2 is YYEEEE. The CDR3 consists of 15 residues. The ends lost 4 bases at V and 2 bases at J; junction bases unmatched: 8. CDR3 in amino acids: CASSPSRGLTYEQYF. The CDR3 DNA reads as TGTGCCAGCAGCCCAAGCAGGGGGCTGACCTACGAGCAGTACTTC. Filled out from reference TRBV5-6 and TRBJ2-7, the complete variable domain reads DAGVTQSPTHLIKTRGQQVTLRCSPKSGHDTVSWYQQALGQGPQFIFQYYEEEERQRGNFPDRFSGHQFPNYSSELNVNALLLGDSALYLCASSPSRGLTYEQYFGPGTRLTVT.

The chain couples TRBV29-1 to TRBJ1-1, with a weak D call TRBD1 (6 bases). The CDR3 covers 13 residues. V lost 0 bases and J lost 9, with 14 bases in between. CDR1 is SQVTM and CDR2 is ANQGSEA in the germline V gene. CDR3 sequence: CSVEDREQGKAFF. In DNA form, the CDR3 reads TGCAGCGTTGAAGATAGGGAACAGGGTAAAGCTTTCTTT.

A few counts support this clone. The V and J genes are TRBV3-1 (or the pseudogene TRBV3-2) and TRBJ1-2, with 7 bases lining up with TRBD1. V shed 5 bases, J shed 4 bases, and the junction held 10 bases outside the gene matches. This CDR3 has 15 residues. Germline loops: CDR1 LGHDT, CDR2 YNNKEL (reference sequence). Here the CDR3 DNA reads TGTGCCAGCAGCACCGGGACAGTTGGGCCCTATGGCTACACCTTC. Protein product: CASSTGTVGPYGYTF.

CDR3 sequence reads: CASSSGRGSPANTGELFF. CDR3 in DNA: TGTGCCAGCAGCTCCGGGAGGGGGAGTCCCGCGAACACCGGGGAGCTGTTTTTT. This chain joins TRBV5-4 and TRBJ2-2, with 8 bases that match TRBD2. This CDR3 contains 18 residues. V lost 3 bases, J lost 0 bases, and 10 bases stayed unmatched. Germline CDR1 and CDR2: SGHNT and YYREEE (reference sequence).

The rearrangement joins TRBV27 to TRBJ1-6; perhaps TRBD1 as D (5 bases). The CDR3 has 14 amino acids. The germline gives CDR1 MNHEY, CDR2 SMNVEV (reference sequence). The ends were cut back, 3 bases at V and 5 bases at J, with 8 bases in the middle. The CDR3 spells CASSFKGDNSPLHF. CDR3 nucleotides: TGTGCCAGCAGTTTTAAAGGGGATAATTCACCCCTCCACTTT.

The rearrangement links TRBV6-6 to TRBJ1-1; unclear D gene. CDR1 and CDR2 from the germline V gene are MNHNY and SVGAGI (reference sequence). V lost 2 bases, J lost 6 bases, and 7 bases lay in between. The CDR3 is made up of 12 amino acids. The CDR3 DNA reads TGTGCCAGCAGTTACACGGGATCTGAAGCTTTCTTT. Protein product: CASSYTGSEAFF.

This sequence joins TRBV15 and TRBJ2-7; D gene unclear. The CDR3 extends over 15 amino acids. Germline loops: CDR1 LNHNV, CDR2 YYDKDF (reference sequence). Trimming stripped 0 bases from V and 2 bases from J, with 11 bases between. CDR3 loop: CATSRDPAGTYEQYF. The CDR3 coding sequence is TGTGCCACCAGCAGAGATCCCGCAGGAACCTACGAGCAGTACTTC.

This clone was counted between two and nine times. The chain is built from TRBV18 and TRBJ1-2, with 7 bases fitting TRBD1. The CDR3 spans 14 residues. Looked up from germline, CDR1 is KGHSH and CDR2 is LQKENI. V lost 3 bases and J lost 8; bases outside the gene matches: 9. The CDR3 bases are TGTGCCAGCTCACCCCTTGACAGGGTGGACGGCTACACCTTC. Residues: CASSPLDRVDGYTF.

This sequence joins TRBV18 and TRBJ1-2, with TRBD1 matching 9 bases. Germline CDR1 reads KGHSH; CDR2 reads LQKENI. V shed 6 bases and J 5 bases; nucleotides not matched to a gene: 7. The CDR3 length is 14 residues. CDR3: CASSPGTGLYGYTF. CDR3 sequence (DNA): TGTGCCAGCTCCCCCGGGACAGGGCTTTATGGCTACACCTTC.

The CDR3 sequence: CASSPFSGRLDQPQHF. As DNA, the CDR3 is TGTGCCAGCTCACCATTTTCAGGGAGGTTGGATCAGCCCCAGCATTTT. The V gene is TRBV18, the J gene TRBJ1-5; a weak D match, TRBD1 (5 bases). This CDR3 has 16 residues. The germline CDR1 and CDR2 sequences are KGHSH and LQKENI. V lost 2 bases, J lost 5 bases, and 16 bases lay in between.

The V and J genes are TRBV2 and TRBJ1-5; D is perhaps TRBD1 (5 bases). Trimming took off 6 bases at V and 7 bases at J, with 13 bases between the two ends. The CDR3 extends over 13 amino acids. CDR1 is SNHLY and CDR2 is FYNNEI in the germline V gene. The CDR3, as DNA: TGTGCCAGCAGCCCCGCCGGGGGACAGCCCCAGCATTTT. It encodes CASSPAGGQPQHF.